The 12 T cell receptor beta chains below come from one sample, sequenced in a study of cytomegalovirus exposure and HLA in healthy donors. Primers included in the PCR were 60 Vbeta and 13 Jbeta primers. Profiled with immunoSEQ multiplex PCR; TCRdb holds only in-frame clones, not every one. Here the sample spans around 120,000 clones, 15% being singletons. Sequencing was done on a sample of PBMCs. The receptors derive from a young woman in good health and CMV-seronegative.

V usage is TRBV19 and J usage is TRBJ1-2, with D possibly TRBD1 on 6 matching bases. Trimming left V 10 bases short and J 4 bases short, with 13 bases between. Germline V CDR1 and CDR2: LNHDA, SQIVND (reference sequence). The CDR3 has 12 amino acids. CDR3 loop: CATHWGLYGYTF. CDR3 nucleotides: TGTGCCACCCACTGGGGGCTCTATGGCTACACCTTC.

This sequence joins TRBV5-6 and TRBJ1-2, with 7 bases that match TRBD1. Germline trimming cut 4 bases from V and 6 bases from J; bases unmatched to any gene: 9. This CDR3 has 14 residues. The V gene's germline CDR1 is SGHDT and CDR2 YYEEEE. Here the CDR3 DNA reads TGTGCCAGCAGCCCCACCCTTGACAGGGATGGCTACACCTTC. It is translated as CASSPTLDRDGYTF.

This clone was detected only a few times. The chain is built from TRBV5-6 and TRBJ2-5; D is perhaps TRBD2 (5 bases). The V and J ends lost 4 bases and 0 bases respectively, with 13 bases between them. This CDR3 comprises 15 residues. From germline, CDR1 is SGHDT and CDR2 YYEEEE. As DNA, the CDR3 is TGTGCCAGCAGCGCCCCTGAGGGTTACCAAGAGACCCAGTACTTC. It specifies CASSAPEGYQETQYF.

Only a few counts were recorded for this clone. The junction departs from the called germline gene at one end, perhaps through a read error. This chain joins TRBV29-1 and TRBJ2-1, with 7 bases that match TRBD1. The CDR3 sequence is 13 residues long. The V gene's germline CDR1 is SQVTM and CDR2 ANQGSEA. The CDR3 reads CSVEADRASEQFF. In DNA form, the CDR3 reads TGCAGCGTCGAAGCCGACAGGGCGAGTGAGCAGTTCTTC.

There are a few counts of this clone. The rearrangement joins TRBV5-1 to TRBJ2-7; the D gene is possibly TRBD1 (5 bases). This CDR3 is 14 amino acids long. Germline V gene lookup returns CDR1 SGHRS and CDR2 YFSETQ. The V gene lost 6 bases and the J gene lost 0 bases, with 13 bases spanning the gap. The CDR3 sequence is CASISDDSSYEQYF. CDR3 coding DNA: TGCGCCAGCATCTCGGACGACAGCTCCTACGAGCAGTACTTC.

The chain couples TRBV7-9 to TRBJ2-5; TRBD1 aligns across 9 bases. The length of the CDR3 is 15 residues. V shed 5 bases, J shed 4 bases, and the junction held 8 bases outside the gene matches. The germline V gene encodes CDR1 SEHNR and CDR2 FQNEAQ (reference sequence). This CDR3 reads CASSPPGQGRETQYF. CDR3 coding DNA: TGTGCCAGCAGCCCCCCCGGACAGGGGAGAGAGACCCAGTACTTC.

The chain recombines TRBV27 with TRBJ2-7; 7 nucleotides line up with TRBD2. Looked up from germline, CDR1 is MNHEY and CDR2 is SMNVEV (reference sequence). V was pared by 2 bases and J by 7 bases, with 11 bases of the junction left unmatched. The CDR3 has 15 amino acids. CDR3 region: CASSLIGGGPWEQYF. The CDR3 bases are TGTGCCAGCAGTTTAATCGGGGGAGGGCCATGGGAGCAGTACTTC.

This clone was counted only a few times. V is TRBV7-2 and J is TRBJ2-1; 7 bases align to TRBD2. CDR1 is SGHTA and CDR2 is FQGNSA in the germline V gene. The CDR3 length is 15 residues. The J segment lost 8 bases and the V segment lost 4 bases, leaving 11 bases of the junction unmatched. This CDR3 is CASSSEGGPPDEQFF. The CDR3 DNA is TGTGCCAGCAGCTCCGAGGGAGGGCCTCCGGATGAGCAGTTCTTC.

This clone has just a few counts. The chain couples TRBV7-9 to TRBJ1-4; D call uncertain. CDR1 SEHNR and CDR2 FQNEAQ come from the germline V gene (reference sequence). V lost 6 bases and J lost 8, with 16 bases in between. The CDR3 is made up of 14 amino acids. The chain's CDR3 is CASRPHISAEKLFF. In DNA, the CDR3 is TGTGCCAGCAGACCGCATATTAGCGCCGAAAAACTGTTTTTT.

CDR3 region: CASSQRESLGTEAFF. The CDR3 nucleotides are TGTGCCAGCAGCCAGAGGGAGTCCTTGGGGACTGAAGCTTTCTTT. The rearrangement uses TRBV14 and TRBJ1-1; D not certain. There are 15 residues in the CDR3. Germline CDR1 reads SGHDN; CDR2 reads FVKESK. Trimming removed 3 bases at V and 5 bases at J, with 16 bases between.

There are a few counts of this clone. The J gene is TRBJ2-2, the V gene TRBV7-3; 9 bases are a match to TRBD1. The J segment lost 8 bases and the V segment lost 5 bases, leaving 6 bases of the junction unmatched. CDR1 is SGHTA and CDR2 is FQGTGA in the germline V gene. The length of the CDR3 is 14 residues. CDR3 loop: CASSPRTGEGELFF. The CDR3 DNA reads as TGTGCCAGCAGCCCCAGGACAGGGGAGGGGGAGCTGTTTTTT.

The chain couples TRBV2 to TRBJ2-7; the match to TRBD2 covers 8 bases. The CDR3 contains 12 residues. The V and J ends lost 8 bases and 0 bases, in that order; junction bases with no gene match: 0. The germline V gene has CDR1 SNHLY and CDR2 FYNNEI. The CDR3 DNA sequence: TGTGCCAGCGGACTAGCCTCCTACGAGCAGTACTTC. Translation: CASGLASYEQYF.